The 24 T cell receptor beta chains listed next were all sequenced from one sample in a study of cytomegalovirus exposure and HLA in healthy donors (dated by TCRdb to 2015 to 2018). Libraries were built with the immunoSEQ multiplex PCR assay. The multiplex PCR relied on a mix of 60 forward primers for TCR Vbeta segments and 13 reverse primers for TCR Jbeta segments. Imported from immuneACCESS, the table was reduced by TCRdb to in-frame sequences with V and J called. These copies leave out some clones; in studies compared against another copy, an unresolved V gene accounts for under half, and the cause of the remainder is not known. The sample profile shows some 50,000 clones; approximately 70% of them were found once. The ten largest clonotypes hold roughly a fifth of the sample. Input material: PBMCs. These receptor sequences come from a woman aged 45-65 years in good health and CMV-seropositive.

This clone was recorded a few times. The J gene is TRBJ1-2, the V gene TRBV30; 7 bases map to TRBD1. The CDR3 is 14 residues long. Germline V CDR1 and CDR2: GTSNPN, SVGIG (reference sequence). V was pared by 4 bases and J by 0 bases, with 5 bases of the junction left unmatched. CDR3 DNA: TGTGCCTGGATTCGACAGGGACCTAACTATGGCTACACCTTC. Residues: CAWIRQGPNYGYTF.

This clone was observed a few times. CDR3 in DNA: TGCGCCAGCAGCCCTAGCGAGGGGCGGGAGCTTCGGTATTTT. This translates into CASSPSEGRELRYF. The rearrangement joins TRBV4-3 to TRBJ2-3, with 7 nucleotides matching TRBD2. The CDR3 is 14 amino acids. Germline V CDR1 and CDR2: LGHNA, YSLEER. J gave up 14 bases and V 4 bases, and 15 bases lay outside the gene matches.

This clone was detected only a few times. The genes are TRBV7-9 and TRBJ1-2; a possible D gene is TRBD1 (6 bases). CDR1 and CDR2 (germline): SEHNR, FQNEAQ (reference sequence). This CDR3 comprises 15 residues. The V and J ends lost 3 bases and 3 bases respectively, with 14 bases between them. The CDR3 sequence is CASSFQGGRHYGYTF. The CDR3 DNA is TGTGCCAGCAGCTTTCAAGGGGGAAGGCACTATGGCTACACCTTC.

The chain joins TRBV28 to TRBJ1-2; 10 nucleotides align to TRBD1. In germline, CDR1 is MDHEN, CDR2 SYDVKM. This CDR3 is 16 amino acids long. J gave up 2 bases and V 8 bases, and 11 bases lay outside the gene matches. The CDR3, as DNA: TGTGCCAGCGCCTTTCAGGACAGGGGGATAAACTATGGCTACACCTTC. It yields the protein CASAFQDRGINYGYTF.

CDR3 amino acids: CASSFLFVGGHQNTEAFF. As DNA, the CDR3 is TGTGCCAGCAGCTTTTTATTCGTAGGGGGCCACCAGAACACTGAAGCTTTCTTT. The rearrangement joins TRBV7-2 to TRBJ1-1; the match to TRBD1 covers 7 bases. CDR1 is SGHTA, CDR2 FQGNSA, per germline. V lost 3 bases to trimming and J lost 1 base; unmatched junction nucleotides: 14. CDR3 size: 18 residues.

The chain is built from TRBV10-2 and TRBJ2-7; possible D gene TRBD2, 5 bases. Germline V lookup: CDR1 WSHSY, CDR2 SAAADI. Trimming shortened V by 3 bases and J by 3 bases, and 12 bases separated the two germline ends. The CDR3 runs to 14 residues. CDR3 nucleotide sequence: TGCGCCAGCAGTGACCCTGGGAGAATCTACGAGCAGTACTTC. Amino acids: CASSDPGRIYEQYF.

J is TRBJ2-3 and V is TRBV5-6; 11 bases are shared with TRBD2. V dropped 0 bases and J dropped 3; count of bases not matched to a gene: 3. Germline V gene lookup returns CDR1 SGHDT and CDR2 YYEEEE. This CDR3 contains 16 residues. The DNA for the CDR3 is TGTGCCAGCAGCTTGGTGGCTAGCGGGGGGACAGATACGCAGTATTTT. Its translation is CASSLVASGGTDTQYF.

V usage is TRBV27 and J usage is TRBJ2-2, with 10 bases lining up with TRBD1. The CDR3 contains 15 residues. Germline V gene lookup returns CDR1 MNHEY and CDR2 SMNVEV (reference sequence). V shed 7 bases and J 4 bases; nucleotides not matched to a gene: 6. The CDR3 is CASKTGGLITGELFF. CDR3 DNA: TGTGCCAGCAAGACAGGGGGCTTGATCACCGGGGAGCTGTTTTTT.

This chain connects TRBV2 to TRBJ1-2, with 7 bases identical to TRBD1. The V gene end was trimmed by 7 bases and the J gene end by 4 bases; junction bases not matched to a gene: 9. The CDR3 is 14 residues long. CDR1 is SNHLY and CDR2 is FYNNEI in the germline V gene. This CDR3 is CASTSSTGIYGYTF. The CDR3 DNA reads as TGTGCCAGCACCTCATCGACAGGGATCTATGGCTACACCTTC.

This clone was recorded a few times. J is TRBJ2-7 and V is TRBV6-1; TRBD2 might be the D (5 bases). The V gene lost 8 bases and the J gene lost 4 bases, with 9 bases spanning the gap. CDR3 length: 11 amino acids. CDR1 and CDR2 (germline): MNHNS, SASEGT. CDR3 loop: CASGRGYEQYF. The DNA for the CDR3 is TGTGCCAGCGGGAGAGGATACGAGCAGTACTTC.

Only a few counts were recorded for this clone. V and J are TRBV25-1 and TRBJ1-3; 12 bases are a match to TRBD1. The CDR3 runs to 15 residues. CDR1 and CDR2 (germline): MGHDK, SYGVNS. The V gene end was trimmed by 3 bases and the J gene end by 5 bases; junction bases not matched to a gene: 2. The CDR3 DNA is TGTGCCAGCAGTGACGGGACAGGGGGCCGAAACACCATATATTTT. This gives the protein CASSDGTGGRNTIYF. Filled out from reference TRBV25-1 and TRBJ1-3, the complete variable domain reads EADIYQTPRYLVIGTGKKITLECSQTMGHDKMYWYQQDPGMELHLIHYSYGVNSTEKGDLSSESTVSRIRTEHFPLTLESARPSHTSQYLCASSDGTGGRNTIYFGEGSWLTVV.

The DNA of the CDR3 is TGTGCCAGCAGAGGCGCTAGCGGGGGGGCGACAGATACGCAGTATTTT. This codes for CASRGASGGATDTQYF. This chain links TRBV2 with TRBJ2-3, with 12 bases fitting TRBD2. Per the germline V gene, CDR1 is SNHLY and CDR2 is FYNNEI. V lost 6 bases to trimming and J lost 3 bases; unmatched junction nucleotides: 7. This CDR3 spans 16 amino acids.

J is TRBJ2-7 and V is TRBV28; perhaps TRBD2 as D (5 bases). The ends were cut back, 6 bases at V and 7 bases at J, with 16 bases in the middle. This CDR3 has 13 amino acids. Germline V CDR1 and CDR2: MDHEN, SYDVKM. The CDR3 protein is CASSLTLGGEQYF. The CDR3 coding sequence is TGTGCCAGCAGCCTCACACTTGGAGGAGAGCAGTACTTC.

This clone was observed a handful of times. The chain links TRBV6-5 to TRBJ2-7, with 11 bases that match TRBD2. The length of the CDR3 is 16 residues. V dropped 4 bases and J dropped 5; count of bases not matched to a gene: 10. CDR1 is MNHEY and CDR2 is SVGAGI in the germline V gene. For the CDR3, the DNA is TGTGCCAGCAGTTCCATAGCGGGAGGGCTGGGGCACGAGCAGTACTTC. Translation gives CASSSIAGGLGHEQYF.

The V call is TRBV5-1, the J call TRBJ2-2; D is unclear. The V gene lost 0 bases and the J gene lost 3 bases, with 12 bases spanning the gap. CDR1 is SGHRS and CDR2 is YFSETQ in the germline V gene. The CDR3 sequence is 16 residues long. The CDR3 is CASSLDTKSHTGELFF. The DNA of the CDR3 is TGCGCCAGCAGCTTGGACACGAAGTCCCACACCGGGGAGCTGTTTTTT.

This clone has only a few counts. CDR3: CASTPGTGLHEQYF. In DNA, the CDR3 is TGTGCCAGCACGCCCGGGACAGGTCTCCACGAGCAGTACTTC. The chain has TRBV5-6 and TRBJ2-7, with TRBD1 identical over 8 bases. Trimming removed 6 bases from V and 5 bases from J; junction bases left unmatched: 10. This CDR3 has 14 amino acids. CDR1 and CDR2 (germline): SGHDT, YYEEEE.

The chain recombines TRBV6-5 with TRBJ2-1, with 10 bases that match TRBD1. CDR1 is MNHEY, CDR2 SVGAGI, per germline. J lost 7 bases, V lost 4 bases, and 4 bases had no gene match. This CDR3 is 14 amino acids long. The CDR3 DNA reads TGTGCCAGCAGTTTCTGGACAGGGGGAAATGAGCAGTTCTTC. It translates to CASSFWTGGNEQFF.

This clone was picked up a small number of times. The chain couples TRBV7-9 to TRBJ2-3, with TRBD2 as a possible D gene (5 bases). V lost 1 base and J lost 5, with 10 bases in between. This CDR3 is built from 14 residues. Germline CDR1 is SEHNR and CDR2 is FQNEAQ (reference sequence). The CDR3 DNA follows: TGTGCCAGCAGCTTAGGGGCCGGGGTAGATACGCAGTATTTT. This sequence encodes CASSLGAGVDTQYF. The full variable domain, completed using reference TRBV7-9 and TRBJ2-3, is DTGVSQNPRHKITKRGQNVTFRCDPISEHNRLYWYRQTLGQGPEFLTYFQNEAQLEKSRLLSDRFSAERPKGSFSTLEIQRTEQGDSAMYLCASSLGAGVDTQYFGPGTRLTVL.

In this sample, this clone turned up a few times. The chain recombines TRBV29-1 with TRBJ2-7, with a weak D call TRBD1 (5 bases). The CDR3 has 11 amino acids. Looked up from germline, CDR1 is SQVTM and CDR2 is ANQGSEA. Trimming removed 3 bases from V and 2 bases from J, with 5 bases in between. Here the CDR3 reads CSVETAYEQYF. The CDR3 DNA sequence: TGCAGCGTTGAGACAGCCTACGAGCAGTACTTC.

This clone was seen more than once but under ten times. The chain combines TRBV7-2 with TRBJ2-2; D gene uncertain. The CDR3 length is 15 residues. The germline V and J ends were trimmed by 5 bases and 1 base, with 11 bases remaining between them. CDR1 is SGHTA and CDR2 is FQGNSA in the germline V gene. Here the CDR3 reads CASSRRSGNTGELFF. The CDR3 nucleotides are TGTGCCAGCAGCCGTAGATCAGGGAACACCGGGGAGCTGTTTTTT.

This chain joins TRBV27 and TRBJ2-1; 11 bases line up with TRBD2. V dropped 0 bases and J dropped 4; count of bases not matched to a gene: 8. The CDR3 totals 18 residues. The V gene's germline CDR1 is MNHEY and CDR2 SMNVEV (reference sequence). CDR3 in DNA: TGTGCCAGCAGTTTATCGGGGCTAGCGGGAGGAGGGTACAATGAGCAGTTCTTC. This codes for CASSLSGLAGGGYNEQFF.

The rearrangement links TRBV27 to TRBJ1-1; 10 bases agree with TRBD1. With 8 bases clipped from V and 4 bases from J, the junction kept 7 bases outside the gene matches. This CDR3 is built from 14 residues. Germline loops: CDR1 MNHEY, CDR2 SMNVEV (reference sequence). The CDR3, as DNA: TGTGCCAGCTTCACCGGGACAGGGGTCACTGAAGCTTTCTTT. Encoded protein: CASFTGTGVTEAFF.

The rearrangement links TRBV19 to TRBJ1-5, with 8 bases lining up with TRBD1. V lost 6 bases, J lost 6 bases, and 10 bases stayed unmatched. Per germline, CDR1 LNHDA and CDR2 SQIVND (reference sequence). The CDR3 is 15 residues long. CDR3 protein: CASSMGRGLGQPQHF. The CDR3 nucleotides read TGTGCCAGTAGCATGGGCAGGGGGCTAGGTCAGCCCCAGCATTTT.

The chain combines TRBV6-5 with TRBJ2-2; 10 positions match TRBD1. This CDR3 is built from 15 residues. J gave up 5 bases and V 6 bases, and 6 bases lay outside the gene matches. From germline, CDR1 is MNHEY and CDR2 SVGAGI. CDR3 sequence: CASRQDRGPTGELFF. CDR3 DNA: TGTGCCAGCAGACAAGACAGGGGGCCGACCGGGGAGCTGTTTTTT.